This entry lists 26 T cell receptor beta chains sequenced from one sample in a study of T cells after yellow fever vaccination. In TCRdb, the 5' RACE reads were re-called with MiXCR into one record per CDR3 protein. The sample consists of some 300,000 distinct CDR3 sequences, roughly 10% of them appearing once. Sample: CD4+ T cells sorted from PBMCs, taken 45 days after the yellow fever booster vaccination. The receptors derive from a man aged 18 to 29 who received the YFV17D yellow fever vaccine.

The chain carries TRBV7-9 and TRBJ2-3; D is possibly TRBD1 (6 bases). Per the germline V gene, CDR1 is SEHNR and CDR2 is FQNEAQ (reference sequence). This CDR3 contains 15 residues. V dropped 5 bases and J dropped 0 bases, with 12 bases sitting between them. The CDR3 loop is CASSGRQVSTDTQYF. The CDR3 DNA sequence: TGTGCCAGCAGCGGTCGACAGGTTAGCACAGATACGCAGTATTTT.

V and J are TRBV11-3 and TRBJ2-7; weak D call: TRBD1 (6 bases). This CDR3 comprises 17 residues. Trimming left V 5 bases short and J 2 bases short, with 22 bases between. Germline CDR1 SGHNT, CDR2 YENEEA. The CDR3 loop reads CASSPTRVSGQPYEQYV. Here the CDR3 DNA reads TGTGCCAGCAGCCCAACCCGTGTATCCGGACAGCCCTACGAGCAGTACGTC.

This clonotype was counted between two and nine times. The rearrangement uses TRBV9 and TRBJ1-3; D might be TRBD1 (5 bases). The CDR3 is 15 residues long. The germline V gene encodes CDR1 SGDLS and CDR2 YYNGEE. The V end lost 0 bases, the J end lost 2 bases, and 9 bases lay between the germline ends. CDR3 region: CASSVVVGAGNTIYF. CDR3 coding DNA: TGTGCCAGCAGCGTAGTAGTGGGGGCTGGAAACACCATATATTTT.

The chain has TRBV7-9 and TRBJ2-5, with TRBD1 matching over 7 bases. Germline V gene sequence: CDR1 SEHNR, CDR2 FQNEAQ (reference sequence). This CDR3 comprises 13 residues. Trimming took 5 bases from V and 4 from J; bases not matched to a gene: 4. The CDR3: CASSRTGSETQYF. Written as DNA, the CDR3 is TGTGCCAGCAGCCGGACAGGATCAGAGACCCAGTACTTC.

The genes are TRBV7-3 and TRBJ2-3, with 9 bases matching TRBD2. Germline V gives CDR1 SGHTA, CDR2 FQGTGA. The CDR3 spans 16 residues. The trim removed 5 bases at V and 0 bases at J, leaving 6 bases unmatched. CDR3 region: CASSHIAGESTDTQYF. Here the CDR3 DNA reads TGTGCCAGCAGCCATATAGCGGGGGAGAGCACAGATACGCAGTATTTT.

This clonotype has ten or more counts. The gene calls are TRBV9 and TRBJ1-2; perhaps TRBD1 as D (5 bases). With 2 bases removed from V and 3 bases from J, the gap between germline ends came to 14 bases. Germline CDR1 SGDLS, CDR2 YYNGEE. The CDR3 runs to 15 residues. The CDR3 is CASSVGGGHHYGYTF. In DNA form, the CDR3 reads TGTGCCAGCAGCGTCGGGGGGGGTCATCACTATGGCTACACCTTC.

In this sample, this clonotype turned up many times. The chain employs TRBV6-5 and TRBJ1-1; weak D call: TRBD1 (5 bases). V lost 0 bases and J lost 1, with 12 bases in between. The length of the CDR3 is 16 residues. CDR1 is MNHEY, CDR2 SVGAGI, per germline. In DNA form, the CDR3 reads TGTGCCAGCAGTTACTCGAAGCCAGGGAAGAACACTGAAGCTTTCTTT. As protein: CASSYSKPGKNTEAFF.

In its sample, this clonotype was seen many times. The chain employs TRBV5-1 and TRBJ2-3; 8 bases fit TRBD1. Germline assignment: CDR1 SGHRS and CDR2 YFSETQ. This CDR3 is 14 amino acids long. The ends lost 4 bases at V and 1 base at J; junction bases unmatched: 2. The CDR3 sequence: CASSAGQGTDTQYF. For the CDR3, the DNA is TGCGCCAGCAGCGCGGGACAGGGCACAGATACGCAGTATTTT.

The rearrangement links TRBV19 to TRBJ1-2, with no clear D. Trimming left V 3 bases short and J 8 bases short, with 22 bases between. The CDR3 totals 16 residues. In germline, CDR1 is LNHDA, CDR2 SQIVND (reference sequence). The CDR3 loop reads CASSMGQVLAAEGYTF. The CDR3, as DNA: TGTGCCAGTAGTATGGGTCAGGTTTTGGCTGCTGAGGGCTACACCTTC.

This clonotype was seen repeatedly, ten times or more. This CDR3 reads CASRASIGQGHFPAFF. Here the CDR3 DNA reads TGCGCCAGCAGGGCTAGCATCGGACAGGGCCACTTTCCGGCTTTCTTT. This chain joins TRBV5-1 and TRBJ1-1; 8 bases match TRBD1. V dropped 5 bases and J dropped 11; count of bases not matched to a gene: 20. The V gene's germline CDR1 is SGHRS and CDR2 YFSETQ. The CDR3 is 16 amino acids.

The chain links TRBV5-1 to TRBJ2-2; 7 nucleotides match TRBD1. After removal of 3 bases from V and 7 bases from J, the junction contained 9 bases not matched to a gene. Germline CDR1 and CDR2: SGHRS and YFSETQ. The CDR3 has 15 residues. CDR3 loop: CASSSGQVGDGELFF. Written as DNA, the CDR3 is TGCGCCAGCAGCTCCGGACAGGTGGGGGACGGGGAGCTGTTTTTT.

This clonotype was picked up many times. The rearrangement uses TRBV12-5 and TRBJ2-2; perhaps TRBD1 as D (5 bases). The CDR3 totals 13 residues. Germline V gene data show CDR1 as LGHNT and CDR2 as FRNRAP. Trimming cost V 6 bases and J 4 bases, with 9 bases left between them. Written as DNA, the CDR3 is TGTGCTAGTGGACCAGGGTCCACCGGGGAGCTGTTTTTT. Translated, it gives CASGPGSTGELFF.

This clonotype has only a few counts. The chain carries TRBV9 and TRBJ2-3; 8 nucleotides agree with TRBD2. With V trimmed by 2 bases and J by 3 bases, 8 bases remained unmatched. The CDR3 is 16 amino acids. The germline V gene encodes CDR1 SGDLS and CDR2 YYNGEE. The CDR3 spells CASSVRTRGGTDTQYF. CDR3 DNA sequence: TGTGCCAGCAGCGTCCGGACTCGGGGGGGGACAGATACGCAGTATTTT.

This rearrangement joins TRBV6-5 to TRBJ1-2; D not certain. With 2 bases removed from V and 4 bases from J, the gap between germline ends came to 8 bases. Germline values: CDR1 MNHEY, CDR2 SVGAGI. The CDR3 extends over 13 amino acids. The CDR3 protein is CASSYRVGYGYTF. The CDR3 region has the DNA TGTGCCAGCAGTTACAGGGTGGGCTATGGCTACACCTTC.

The CDR3 here is CATSSGGNQPQHF. The CDR3 region has the DNA TGTGCCACCAGCAGCGGGGGGAATCAGCCCCAGCATTTT. J is TRBJ1-5 and V is TRBV15, with D perhaps TRBD1 (5 bases). The CDR3 extends over 13 amino acids. Looked up from germline, CDR1 is LNHNV and CDR2 is YYDKDF (reference sequence). V was shortened by 3 bases and J by 4 bases, with 7 bases between the two germline ends.

This clonotype was found many times. J is TRBJ2-1 and V is TRBV5-1, with D hard to call. Deletions cut 0 bases from V and 6 bases from J, with 7 bases between. This CDR3 spans 13 amino acids. Germline V gene sequence: CDR1 SGHRS, CDR2 YFSETQ. Here the CDR3 reads CASSLGPTNEQFF. CDR3 in DNA: TGCGCCAGCAGCTTGGGACCAACCAATGAGCAGTTCTTC.

Ten or more counts support this clonotype. V and J are TRBV5-6 and TRBJ2-1, with unresolved D. Per the germline V gene, CDR1 is SGHDT and CDR2 is YYEEEE. CDR3 size: 16 residues. The ends were cut back, 4 bases at V and 0 bases at J, with 14 bases in the middle. CDR3 sequence (DNA): TGTGCCAGCAGCCGCCAGGTGATTAGCTCCTACAATGAGCAGTTCTTC. This gives the protein CASSRQVISSYNEQFF.

Only a few counts were recorded for this clonotype. This sequence joins TRBV6-1 and TRBJ1-1, with 8 bases fitting TRBD1. J gave up 8 bases and V 5 bases, and 13 bases lay outside the gene matches. The germline V gene has CDR1 MNHNS and CDR2 SASEGT. CDR3 length equals 15 residues. CDR3 DNA: TGTGCCAGCAGTACCCGGGACAGGTCGGGTCCCGAAGCTTTCTTT. Residues: CASSTRDRSGPEAFF.

This clonotype was recorded at least ten times. V usage is TRBV4-3 and J usage is TRBJ2-3; possibly TRBD2 for D (5 bases). The V end lost 3 bases, the J end lost 8 bases, and 18 bases lay between the germline ends. CDR1 and CDR2 (germline): LGHNA, YSLEER. This CDR3 is built from 15 residues. The CDR3 nucleotides are TGCGCCAGCAGCCAGTCAGGCGGGTTCTACGGTACGCAGTATTTT. Residues: CASSQSGGFYGTQYF.

This chain connects TRBV6-2 or TRBV6-3 to TRBJ2-4; the match to TRBD1 covers 11 bases. The CDR3 consists of 14 residues. V lost 6 bases, J lost 5 bases, and 3 bases stayed unmatched. Per germline, CDR1 MNHEY and CDR2 SVGEGT. This chain's CDR3 is CASRRTGGQNIQYF. The CDR3 bases are TGTGCCAGCAGACGGACAGGGGGCCAAAACATTCAGTACTTC.

In its sample, this clonotype was seen a few times. The chain carries TRBV29-1 and TRBJ2-2; D gene ambiguous. In germline, CDR1 is SQVTM, CDR2 ANQGSEA. The CDR3 contains 12 residues. V lost 7 bases, J lost 1 base, and 7 bases lay in between. In DNA form, the CDR3 reads TGCAGCGGGTCCGGGAACACCGGGGAGCTGTTTTTT. Its translation is CSGSGNTGELFF.

The rearrangement joins TRBV27 to TRBJ2-5, with D perhaps TRBD1 or TRBD2 (6 bases each). Trimming took 7 bases from V and 1 from J, leaving 13 bases between them. Germline CDR1 MNHEY, CDR2 SMNVEV (reference sequence). The CDR3 loop spans 14 amino acids. The CDR3 bases are TGTGCCAGCAAGGAGGGCAGGGGCCAAGAGACCCAGTACTTC. Translation: CASKEGRGQETQYF.

This chain uses TRBV5-1 with TRBJ1-4; possibly TRBD1 for D (6 bases). CDR3 length: 15 amino acids. CDR1 and CDR2 (germline): SGHRS, YFSETQ. V was trimmed by 2 bases and J by 10 bases, leaving 18 bases between them. Here the CDR3 reads CASSFDRTVGGKLFF. CDR3 in DNA: TGCGCCAGCAGCTTTGATAGGACCGTAGGGGGAAAACTGTTTTTT.

There are a few counts of this clonotype. This chain joins TRBV9 and TRBJ2-1; D unclear. Germline V lookup: CDR1 SGDLS, CDR2 YYNGEE. V was trimmed by 2 bases and J by 10 bases, leaving 13 bases between them. The CDR3 sequence is 13 residues long. The CDR3 protein is CASSVTPGTEQFF. The CDR3 bases are TGTGCCAGCAGCGTCACCCCCGGAACCGAGCAGTTCTTC.

J is TRBJ2-1 and V is TRBV20-1; 12 nucleotides align to TRBD2. V lost 6 bases to trimming and J lost 4 bases; unmatched junction nucleotides: 7. The CDR3 spans 15 residues. The germline gives CDR1 DFQATT, CDR2 SNEGSKA (reference sequence). The CDR3 DNA is TGCAGTGCAGACACCGGGACTAGCGGGTACAATGAGCAGTTCTTC. Protein product: CSADTGTSGYNEQFF.

This clonotype was picked up a small number of times. V is TRBV5-1 and J is TRBJ1-4; 7 nucleotides align to TRBD1. The ends lost 4 bases at V and 5 bases at J; junction bases unmatched: 11. The CDR3 extends over 16 amino acids. Germline loops: CDR1 SGHRS, CDR2 YFSETQ. CDR3 coding DNA: TGCGCCAGCAGCCGGGGGACAGCGGGACTCAATGAAAAACTGTTTTTT. Protein product: CASSRGTAGLNEKLFF.